These 3 T cell receptor beta chains were sequenced from one sample in a study of shared clonotypes between healthy human individuals. Clones were sequenced by immunoSEQ multiplex PCR, and TCRdb holds only the in-frame ones, with some missing. The data hold more than 2,000,000 clones, with approximately 90% observed a single time. The sample consisted of naive CD4+ T cells sorted from blood. Subset noted: CD45RA+ positively selected. Every receptor here comes from a man between 18 and 29 years old in good health.

This clone appeared once. The chain employs TRBV19 and TRBJ1-4; the D is unclear. CDR1 is LNHDA and CDR2 is SQIVND in the germline V gene (reference sequence). V gave up 4 bases and J gave up 7 bases, with 16 bases separating them. CDR3 length equals 15 residues. Here the CDR3 reads CASSNRGGGSEKLFF. In nucleotides, the CDR3 is TGTGCCAGTAGTAATCGGGGAGGAGGGAGTGAAAAACTGTTTTTT.

The chain combines TRBV18 with TRBJ2-1; D not certain. This CDR3 contains 16 residues. The germline V gene has CDR1 KGHSH and CDR2 LQKENI. V was cut by 0 bases and J by 6 bases, with 15 bases left in between. The DNA for the CDR3 is TGTGCCAGCTCACCACCAGTATATGGCGGAACCAATGAGCAGTTCTTC. It translates to CASSPPVYGGTNEQFF.

The rearrangement uses TRBV6-5 and TRBJ2-2; 7 bases fit TRBD1. Germline CDR1 reads MNHEY; CDR2 reads SVGAGI. The CDR3 is made up of 13 amino acids. V lost 6 bases to trimming and J lost 6 bases; unmatched junction nucleotides: 4. CDR3 in amino acids: CASRSGGPGELFF. The CDR3 DNA reads as TGTGCCAGCAGGTCAGGGGGTCCCGGGGAGCTGTTTTTT.